The T cell receptor beta chain described here comes from a study of vaccination and CD4 T cells after COVID-19. Study context: Control wells got either CEFX epitopes, HIV-1 Nef peptides, or no peptide at all.

In its sample, this clonotype was seen a few times. No antigen is known for it. Trimming left V 1 base short and J 7 bases short, with 17 bases between. Looked up from germline, CDR1 is LGHNA and CDR2 is YSLEER. This CDR3 is 17 amino acids long. Treatment here: approximately nine-day PBMC culture with coronavirus spike peptide pools or control peptides (ViraFEST assay). Expansion of antigen-specific T cells with peptide pools by ViraFEST preceded sequencing of TCRs. Sequencing of the DNA from cultured CD4+ T cells was carried out with the Oncomine TCR Beta short-read assay. DNA came from CD4+ T cells after culture. MiXCR was run by TCRdb on the PCR reads, yielding one entry per CDR3 protein. The sample holds approximately 12,000 distinct CDR3 sequences, around 30% seen once.

The chain employs TRBV4-3 and TRBJ1-6, with D possibly being TRBD1 (6 bases). Source material: cultured CD4+ T cells from blood. This clonotype originated in a human donor with COVID-19. For the CDR3, the DNA is TGCGCCAGCAGCCAAGTAGGGACATCCCGTGGGAATTCACCCCTCCACTTT. Protein product: CASSQVGTSRGNSPLHF.